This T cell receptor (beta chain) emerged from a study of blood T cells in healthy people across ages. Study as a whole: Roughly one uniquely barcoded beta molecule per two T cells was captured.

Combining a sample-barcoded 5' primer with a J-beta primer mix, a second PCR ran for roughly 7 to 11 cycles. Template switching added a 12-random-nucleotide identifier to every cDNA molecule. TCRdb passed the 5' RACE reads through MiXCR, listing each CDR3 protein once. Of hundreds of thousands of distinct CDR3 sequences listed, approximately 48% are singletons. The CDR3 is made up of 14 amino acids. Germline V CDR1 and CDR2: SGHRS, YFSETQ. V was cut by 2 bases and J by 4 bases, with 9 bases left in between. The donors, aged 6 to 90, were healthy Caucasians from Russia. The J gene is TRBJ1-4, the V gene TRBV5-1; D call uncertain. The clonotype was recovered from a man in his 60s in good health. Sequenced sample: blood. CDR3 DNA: TGCGCCAGCAGCTTAAGCGGATATAATGAAAAACTGTTTTTT. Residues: CASSLSGYNEKLFF.